These 21 T cell receptor beta chains originate from one sample sequenced in a study of T-cell reconstitution after alpha-beta-depleted transplantation in children. Library preparation (for TCRbeta) was performed with unique molecular identifiers. TCRdb itself ran the PCR reads through MiXCR, one entry per CDR3 protein. The table shows almost 500,000 distinct CDR3 sequences, with roughly a tenth occurring only once. The specimen comprised PBMCs, sampled before TCRalphabeta/CD19-depleted stem cell transplant. Every receptor here comes from a child younger than 10 with inherited bone marrow failure, due to receive a stem cell transplant.

This clonotype was observed at least ten times. The V gene is TRBV25-1, the J gene TRBJ2-7; possibly TRBD1 for D (6 bases). V was cut by 3 bases and J by 7 bases, with 19 bases left in between. This CDR3 has 15 amino acids. Germline CDR1 is MGHDK and CDR2 is SYGVNS. In nucleotides, the CDR3 is TGTGCCAGCAGTGACGCGGACAGCTCTATGAGGGAGCAGTACTTC. Its protein is CASSDADSSMREQYF.

The V call is TRBV6-5, the J call TRBJ2-5, with 9 bases lining up with TRBD2. The CDR3 has 15 amino acids. Per germline, CDR1 MNHEY and CDR2 SVGAGI. J gave up 5 bases and V 1 base, and 5 bases lay outside the gene matches. In DNA form, the CDR3 reads TGTGCCAGCAGTTACTGGGGTAGCGGGAGTGAGACCCAGTACTTC. Its protein product is CASSYWGSGSETQYF.

This clonotype was counted a few times. CDR3 nucleotides: TGTGCTGCAATGGGCGGGAGTTTTTACCGCTACGAGCAGTACTTC. The encoded protein is CAAMGGSFYRYEQYF. This rearrangement joins TRBV30 to TRBJ2-7; 7 nucleotides agree with TRBD2. The CDR3 spans 15 residues. The germline V gene encodes CDR1 GTSNPN and CDR2 SVGIG (reference sequence).

A few counts support this clonotype. CDR3 in amino acids: CASHRQENTEAFF. Written as DNA, the CDR3 is TGTGCCAGCCACAGGCAAGAGAACACTGAAGCTTTCTTT. This sequence joins TRBV2 and TRBJ1-1, with D perhaps matching TRBD1 (5 bases). Deletions cut 8 bases from V and 1 base from J, with 11 bases between. Germline V gives CDR1 SNHLY, CDR2 FYNNEI. The CDR3 covers 13 residues.

In this sample, this clonotype turned up many times. The gene calls are TRBV10-3 and TRBJ2-1, with 10 bases identical to TRBD1. Germline values: CDR1 ENHRY, CDR2 SYGVKD. The CDR3 sequence is 16 residues long. V gave up 6 bases and J gave up 6 bases; unmatched junction bases: 11. DNA for the CDR3: TGTGCCATCAGGGGGGCCGGGACAGGGGCTGCCAATGAGCAGTTCTTC. Amino acid sequence: CAIRGAGTGAANEQFF.

The chain is built from TRBV29-1 and TRBJ2-7; D is unresolved. Germline CDR1 and CDR2: SQVTM and ANQGSEA. This CDR3 has 15 residues. V lost 2 bases, J lost 3 bases, and 17 bases lay in between. The CDR3 bases are TGCAGCGTTGAATTAGGGTACGGTAATAACTACGAGCAGTACTTC. Its protein product is CSVELGYGNNYEQYF.

In this sample, this clonotype turned up many times. This rearrangement joins TRBV7-9 to TRBJ2-7, with 9 nucleotides matching TRBD1. CDR1 and CDR2 from the germline V gene are SEHNR and FQNEAQ (reference sequence). This CDR3 region has 14 residues. V lost 3 bases and J lost 5; bases outside the gene matches: 5. The CDR3 DNA is TGTGCCAGCAGCTTTAGACAGGGGGGCGACGAGCAGTACTTC. It translates to CASSFRQGGDEQYF.

Concerning this clonotype: Given a much more abundant clone one base away, this may be a read error. The rearrangement uses TRBV7-9 and TRBJ2-2; possibly TRBD2 for D (5 bases). This CDR3 contains 12 residues. CDR1 and CDR2 from the germline V gene are SEHNR and FQNEAQ (reference sequence). The CDR3 loop is CPSSSDFGELFF. The CDR3 DNA reads TGTCCCAGCAGCTCGGACTTCGGGGAGCTGTTTTTT. Full variable domain (outside the CDR3, taken from reference TRBV7-9 and TRBJ2-2): DTGVSQNPRHKITKRGQNVTFRCDPISEHNRLYWYRQTLGQGPEFLTYFQNEAQLEKSRLLSDRFSAERPKGSFSTLEIQRTEQGDSAMYLCPSSSDFGELFFGEGSRLTVL.

The gene calls are TRBV7-2 and TRBJ1-2, with 7 positions matching TRBD1. CDR3 length: 15 residues. J was trimmed by 4 bases and V by 5 bases; bases with no gene match: 10. In germline, CDR1 is SGHTA, CDR2 FQGNSA. As DNA, the CDR3 is TGTGCCAGCAGCCTTGTGGGGGGGACAGTCTATGGCTACACCTTC. It encodes CASSLVGGTVYGYTF.

This clonotype was counted ten times or more. V usage is TRBV28 and J usage is TRBJ2-7; 10 positions agree with TRBD2. The CDR3 runs 16 residues. Germline CDR1 and CDR2: MDHEN and SYDVKM. The ends lost 5 bases at V and 0 bases at J; junction bases unmatched: 7. In nucleotides, the CDR3 is TGTGCCAGCAGTGGGGCGAGCGGGAGGGTCTCCTACGAGCAGTACTTC. Amino acids: CASSGASGRVSYEQYF.

This clonotype was counted many times. The chain combines TRBV6-5 with TRBJ1-6, with 9 bases identical to TRBD1. CDR1 MNHEY and CDR2 SVGAGI come from the germline V gene. This CDR3 is built from 17 residues. Trimming removed 2 bases from V and 4 bases from J; junction bases left unmatched: 6. The CDR3 coding sequence is TGTGCCAGCAGTTACCGTGGGACAGGGAATTATAATTCACCCCTCCACTTT. It translates to CASSYRGTGNYNSPLHF.

This clonotype was seen repeatedly, ten times or more. CDR3 region: CASTSGQGNSPLHF. DNA of the CDR3: TGTGCCAGCACCTCGGGACAGGGAAATTCACCCCTCCACTTT. This chain joins TRBV7-9 and TRBJ1-6; 9 nucleotides match TRBD1. V was clipped by 7 bases and J by 7 bases; unmatched bases: 5. The CDR3 is made up of 14 amino acids. Germline V gene sequence: CDR1 SEHNR, CDR2 FQNEAQ (reference sequence). Filled out from reference TRBV7-9 and TRBJ1-6, the complete variable domain reads DTGVSQNPRHKITKRGQNVTFRCDPISEHNRLYWYRQTLGQGPEFLTYFQNEAQLEKSRLLSDRFSAERPKGSFSTLEIQRTEQGDSAMYLCASTSGQGNSPLHFGNGTRLTVT.

This sequence joins TRBV5-4 and TRBJ2-7, with 10 bases lining up with TRBD2. The CDR3 runs 17 residues. Germline trimming cut 1 base from V and 3 bases from J; bases unmatched to any gene: 10. CDR1 SGHNT and CDR2 YYREEE come from the germline V gene (reference sequence). The CDR3 coding sequence is TGTGCCAGCAGCTTGTCTCTAGCGGGAGCAAGAGACTACGAGCAGTACTTC. Its translation is CASSLSLAGARDYEQYF.

This clonotype appeared many times. The rearrangement uses TRBV15 and TRBJ2-1; TRBD1 aligns across 8 bases. CDR1 and CDR2 (germline): LNHNV, YYDKDF (reference sequence). After removal of 0 bases from V and 4 bases from J, the junction contained 2 bases not matched to a gene. The CDR3 is 15 amino acids. In DNA form, the CDR3 reads TGTGCCACCAGCAGAGAGCGGACAGGGTACAATGAGCAGTTCTTC. This sequence encodes CATSRERTGYNEQFF.

This clonotype was seen repeatedly, ten times or more. The chain uses TRBV20-1 and TRBJ2-1; D is undetermined. CDR1 is DFQATT and CDR2 is SNEGSKA in the germline V gene (reference sequence). Trimming stripped 4 bases from V and 5 bases from J, with 6 bases between. The CDR3 runs 11 residues. In DNA, the CDR3 is TGCAGTGCTATCAGAAACAATGAGCAGTTCTTC. It encodes CSAIRNNEQFF.

This clonotype was found many times. The chain joins TRBV4-1 to TRBJ2-7; D gene uncertain. Germline-derived CDR1 and CDR2 are MGHRA and YSYEKL. V lost 5 bases and J lost 0, with 11 bases in between. CDR3 size: 14 residues. The CDR3 DNA reads as TGCGCCAGCAGCGCGGACGGCCGCTCCTACGAGCAGTACTTC. It encodes CASSADGRSYEQYF.

At least ten counts were recorded for this clonotype. The genes are TRBV12-3 or TRBV12-4 and TRBJ1-4; D gene ambiguous. The V end was cut by 2 bases, the J end by 0 bases, with 10 bases between. This CDR3 has 16 residues. CDR3 region: CASSLQGLPTNEKLFF. For the CDR3, the DNA is TGTGCCAGCAGTTTACAAGGGTTACCAACTAATGAAAAACTGTTTTTT.

This clonotype was detected many times. The rearrangement joins TRBV5-1 to TRBJ1-3; no definite D call. The V gene lost 1 base and the J gene lost 0 bases, with 11 bases spanning the gap. Germline CDR1 reads SGHRS; CDR2 reads YFSETQ. This CDR3 region has 16 residues. CDR3 nucleotide sequence: TGCGCCAGCAGCTTGATGGACGCAGACTCTGGAAACACCATATATTTT. This gives the protein CASSLMDADSGNTIYF.

Details on this clonotype: A much larger clone sits a single nucleotide away, making a read error possible. V and J are TRBV6-5 and TRBJ1-1; D is unresolved. Germline V gene data show CDR1 as MNHEY and CDR2 as SVGAGI. The CDR3 sequence is 15 residues long. Trimming cost V 1 base and J 0 bases, with 9 bases left between them. The CDR3 sequence is CASSYWEAMNTEAFF. CDR3 nucleotide sequence: TGTGCCAGCAGTTACTGGGAGGCGATGAACACTGAAGCTTTCTTT.

In its sample, this clonotype was seen a few times. The chain uses TRBV12-3 or TRBV12-4 and TRBJ2-1, with TRBD2 matching 9 bases. CDR3 size: 15 residues. Trimming took 2 bases from V and 8 from J; bases not matched to a gene: 7. The CDR3 loop is CASSLRRGGGDEQFF. The CDR3 nucleotides are TGTGCCAGCAGTTTACGGCGGGGGGGAGGGGATGAGCAGTTCTTC.

This clonotype has ten or more counts. This chain links TRBV5-1 with TRBJ2-7, with 10 nucleotides matching TRBD1. Looked up from germline, CDR1 is SGHRS and CDR2 is YFSETQ. V lost 3 bases and J lost 4; bases outside the gene matches: 7. The CDR3 has 15 amino acids. The CDR3 DNA is TGCGCCAGCAGCTGGTCCGGGACAGGGGAATACGAGCAGTACTTC. As protein: CASSWSGTGEYEQYF.